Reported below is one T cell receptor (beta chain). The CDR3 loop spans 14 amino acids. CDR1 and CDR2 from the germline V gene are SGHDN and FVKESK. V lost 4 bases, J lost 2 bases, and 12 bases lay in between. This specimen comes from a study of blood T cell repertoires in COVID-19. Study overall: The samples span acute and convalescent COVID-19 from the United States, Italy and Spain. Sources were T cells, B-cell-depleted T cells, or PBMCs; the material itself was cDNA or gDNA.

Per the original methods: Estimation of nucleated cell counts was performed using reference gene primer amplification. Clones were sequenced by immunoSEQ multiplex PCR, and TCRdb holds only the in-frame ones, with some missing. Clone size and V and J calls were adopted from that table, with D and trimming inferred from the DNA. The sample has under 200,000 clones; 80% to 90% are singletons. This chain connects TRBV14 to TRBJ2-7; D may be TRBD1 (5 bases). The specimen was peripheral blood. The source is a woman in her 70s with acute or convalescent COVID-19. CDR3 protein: CASSRQGGPYEQYF. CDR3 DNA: TGTGCCAGCAGCCGGCAGGGTGGCCCCTACGAGCAGTACTTC.